Shown below are 6 T cell receptor beta chains from a single sample sequenced in a study of T cell responses to AZD1222 COVID-19 vaccine. Repertoires were generated with immunoSEQ multiplex PCR, while TCRdb's copy carries only in-frame clones and drops some. The profile shows 130,000 or so clones, 75% to 95% of them singletons. The sequencing used peripheral blood, collected 28 days after the second AZD1222 dose. The receptors shown here come from an adult who received the AZD1222 COVID-19 vaccine.

This chain links TRBV2 with TRBJ1-4; D gene uncertain. Deletions cut 3 bases from V and 1 base from J, with 9 bases between. The CDR3 sequence is 15 residues long. Per germline, CDR1 SNHLY and CDR2 FYNNEI. CDR3 region: CASSEQLLTNEKLFF. The DNA for the CDR3 is TGTGCCAGCAGTGAGCAACTCCTAACTAATGAAAAACTGTTTTTT.

The J gene is TRBJ2-6, the V gene TRBV6-1, with D possibly being TRBD1 (6 bases). The CDR3 spans 16 residues. Germline CDR1 is MNHNS and CDR2 is SASEGT. V lost 1 base and J 0 bases, leaving 7 bases between the germline ends. The CDR3 region has the DNA TGTGCCAGCAGTGAAGAACAGGGCTCTGGGGCCAACGTCCTGACTTTC. Translating gives CASSEEQGSGANVLTF.

The J gene is TRBJ1-6, the V gene TRBV5-1; unclear D gene. This CDR3 has 17 residues. V dropped 0 bases and J dropped 0 bases, with 10 bases sitting between them. The germline gives CDR1 SGHRS, CDR2 YFSETQ. The CDR3 coding sequence is TGCGCCAGCAGCTTGGAACCACAAGACTCCTATAATTCACCCCTCCACTTT. It encodes CASSLEPQDSYNSPLHF.

The V and J genes are TRBV6-6 and TRBJ1-4; 11 bases match TRBD1. With 3 bases clipped from V and 8 bases from J, the junction kept 5 bases outside the gene matches. The CDR3 extends over 15 amino acids. From germline, CDR1 is MNHNY and CDR2 SVGAGI (reference sequence). As DNA, the CDR3 is TGTGCCAGCAGTTATTCGGACAGGGGGCACGAAAAACTGTTTTTT. This codes for CASSYSDRGHEKLFF.

J is TRBJ1-2 and V is TRBV23-1; possible D gene TRBD1, 6 bases. TRBV23-1 belongs to the ORF category, with a function that is uncertain. The CDR3 spans 13 residues. Trimming cost V 3 bases and J 5 bases, with 10 bases left between them. The CDR3 here is CASSQDRDYGYTF. CDR3 nucleotide sequence: TGCGCCAGCAGTCAGGACAGAGATTATGGCTACACCTTC.

This chain joins TRBV6-5 and TRBJ1-5; D is possibly TRBD1 (5 bases). There are 15 residues in the CDR3. The germline V gene encodes CDR1 MNHEY and CDR2 SVGAGI. V gave up 6 bases and J gave up 2 bases, with 14 bases separating them. The CDR3: CASSGTLWGNQPQHF. CDR3 sequence (DNA): TGTGCCAGCAGCGGGACCCTCTGGGGCAATCAGCCCCAGCATTTT.